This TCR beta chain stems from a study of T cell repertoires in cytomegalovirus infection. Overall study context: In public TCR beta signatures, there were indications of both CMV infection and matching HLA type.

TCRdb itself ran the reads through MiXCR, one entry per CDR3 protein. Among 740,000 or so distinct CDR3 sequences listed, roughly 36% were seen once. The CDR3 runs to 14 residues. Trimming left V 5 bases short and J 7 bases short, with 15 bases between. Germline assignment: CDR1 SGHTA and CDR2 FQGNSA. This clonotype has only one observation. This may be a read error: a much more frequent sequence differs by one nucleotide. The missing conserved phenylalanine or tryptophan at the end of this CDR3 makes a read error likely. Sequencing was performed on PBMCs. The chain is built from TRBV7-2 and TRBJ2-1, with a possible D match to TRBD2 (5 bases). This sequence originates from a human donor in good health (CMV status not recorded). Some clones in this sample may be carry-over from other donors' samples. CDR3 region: CASSLGGSVNEQFL. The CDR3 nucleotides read TGTGCCAGCAGCCTAGGAGGCTCCGTTAATGAGCAGTTCTTA.